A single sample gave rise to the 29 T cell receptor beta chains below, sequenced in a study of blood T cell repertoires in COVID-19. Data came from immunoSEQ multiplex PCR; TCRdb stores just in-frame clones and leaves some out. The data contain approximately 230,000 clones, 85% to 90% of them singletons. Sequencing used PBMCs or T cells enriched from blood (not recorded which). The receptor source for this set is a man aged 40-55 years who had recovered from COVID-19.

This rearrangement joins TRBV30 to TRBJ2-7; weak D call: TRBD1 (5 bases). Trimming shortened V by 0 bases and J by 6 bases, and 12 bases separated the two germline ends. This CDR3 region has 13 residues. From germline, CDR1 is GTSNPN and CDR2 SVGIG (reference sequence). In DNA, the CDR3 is TGTGCCTGGAGTGTACAACCAGGGCTCGAGCAGTACTTC. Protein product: CAWSVQPGLEQYF.

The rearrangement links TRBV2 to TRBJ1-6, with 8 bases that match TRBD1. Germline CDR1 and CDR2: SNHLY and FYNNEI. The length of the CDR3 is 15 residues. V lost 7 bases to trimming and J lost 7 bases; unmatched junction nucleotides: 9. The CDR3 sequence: CASTPGGRENSPLHF. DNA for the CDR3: TGTGCCAGCACCCCAGGGGGCAGGGAGAATTCACCCCTCCACTTT. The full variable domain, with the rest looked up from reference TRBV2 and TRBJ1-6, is EPEVTQTPSHQVTQMGQEVILRCVPISNHLYFYWYRQILGQKVEFLVSFYNNEISEKSEIFDDQFSVERPDGSNFTLKIRSTKLEDSAMYFCASTPGGRENSPLHFGNGTRLTVT.

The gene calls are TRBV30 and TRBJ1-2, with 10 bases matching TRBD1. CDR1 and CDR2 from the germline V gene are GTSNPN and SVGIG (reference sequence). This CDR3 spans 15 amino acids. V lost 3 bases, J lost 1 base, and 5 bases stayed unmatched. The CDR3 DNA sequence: TGTGCCTGGAGGGAAAGGACAGGGGGTAACTATGGCTACACCTTC. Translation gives CAWRERTGGNYGYTF.

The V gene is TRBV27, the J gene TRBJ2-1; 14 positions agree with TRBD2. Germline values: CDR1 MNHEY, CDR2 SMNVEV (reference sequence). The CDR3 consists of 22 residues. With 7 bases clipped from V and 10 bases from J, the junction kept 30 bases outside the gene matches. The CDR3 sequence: CASNSRLAGGPSTLPRPGEQFF. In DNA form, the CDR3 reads TGTGCCAGCAATTCTCGACTAGCGGGAGGGCCCTCGACCCTACCGCGGCCCGGGGAGCAGTTCTTC.

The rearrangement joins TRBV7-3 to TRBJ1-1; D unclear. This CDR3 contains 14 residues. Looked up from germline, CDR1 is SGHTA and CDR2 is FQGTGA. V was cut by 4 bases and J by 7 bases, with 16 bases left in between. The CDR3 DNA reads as TGTGCCAGCAGCTCGATTTCGACAAGGCTTGAAGCTTTCTTT. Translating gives CASSSISTRLEAFF.

The CDR3 nucleotides are TGTGCCAGCAGCTTAGGGGGGCGTATTGGCTACACCTTC. Amino acid sequence: CASSLGGRIGYTF. The chain recombines TRBV7-9 with TRBJ1-2; a possible D gene is TRBD1 (6 bases). Trimming left V 1 base short and J 7 bases short, with 10 bases between. The germline V gene has CDR1 SEHNR and CDR2 FQNEAQ (reference sequence). The CDR3 is 13 amino acids.

Written as DNA, the CDR3 is TGTGCCAGCAGCTTACAGTCAACTAATGAAAAACTGTTTTTT. It yields the protein CASSLQSTNEKLFF. The chain couples TRBV7-2 to TRBJ1-4; no reliable D call. CDR1 is SGHTA, CDR2 FQGNSA, per germline. The CDR3 sequence is 14 residues long. The V gene lost 2 bases and the J gene lost 0 bases, with 4 bases spanning the gap.

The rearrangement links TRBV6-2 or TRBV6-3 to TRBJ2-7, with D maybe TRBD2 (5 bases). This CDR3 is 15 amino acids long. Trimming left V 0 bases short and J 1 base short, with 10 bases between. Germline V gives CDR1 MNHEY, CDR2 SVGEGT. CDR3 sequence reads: CASSYSKERSYEQYF. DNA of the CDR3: TGTGCCAGCAGTTACTCGAAGGAGCGGTCCTACGAGCAGTACTTC.

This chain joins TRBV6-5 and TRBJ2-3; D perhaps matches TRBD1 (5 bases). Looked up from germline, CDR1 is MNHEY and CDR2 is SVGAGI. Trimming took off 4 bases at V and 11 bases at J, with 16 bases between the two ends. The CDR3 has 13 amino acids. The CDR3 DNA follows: TGTGCCAGCAGTTCGCTTCAGGGCTTGAAGCAGTATTTT. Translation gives CASSSLQGLKQYF.

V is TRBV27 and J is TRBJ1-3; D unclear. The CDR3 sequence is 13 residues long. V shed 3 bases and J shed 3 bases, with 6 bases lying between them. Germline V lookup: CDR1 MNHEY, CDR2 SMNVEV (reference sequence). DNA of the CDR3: TGTGCCAGCAGTTTGCAGGTTGGAAACACCATATATTTT. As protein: CASSLQVGNTIYF.

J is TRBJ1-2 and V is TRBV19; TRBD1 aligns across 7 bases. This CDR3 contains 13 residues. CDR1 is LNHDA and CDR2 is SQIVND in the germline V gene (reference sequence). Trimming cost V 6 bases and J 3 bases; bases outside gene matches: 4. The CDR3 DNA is TGTGCCAGTAGCCCGGGACAGTACTATGGCTACACCTTC. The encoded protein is CASSPGQYYGYTF.

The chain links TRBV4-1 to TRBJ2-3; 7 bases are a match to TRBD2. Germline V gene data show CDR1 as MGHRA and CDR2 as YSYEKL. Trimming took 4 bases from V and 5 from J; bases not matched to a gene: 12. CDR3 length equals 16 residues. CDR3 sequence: CASSRSYREAGDTQYF. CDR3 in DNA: TGCGCCAGCAGCCGGTCCTACCGGGAGGCGGGAGATACGCAGTATTTT.

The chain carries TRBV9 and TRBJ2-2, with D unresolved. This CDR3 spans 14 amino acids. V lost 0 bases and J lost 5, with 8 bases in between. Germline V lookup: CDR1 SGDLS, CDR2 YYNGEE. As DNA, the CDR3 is TGTGCCAGCAGCGTAGCGTCCAGAACCGGGGAGCTGTTTTTT. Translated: CASSVASRTGELFF.

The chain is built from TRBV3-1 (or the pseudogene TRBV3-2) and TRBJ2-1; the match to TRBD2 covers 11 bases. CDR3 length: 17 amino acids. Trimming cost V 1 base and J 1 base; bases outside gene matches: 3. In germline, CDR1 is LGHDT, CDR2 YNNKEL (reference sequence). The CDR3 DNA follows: TGTGCCAGCAGCCAAGCGGGGACTAGCGGTTCCTACAATGAGCAGTTCTTC. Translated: CASSQAGTSGSYNEQFF.

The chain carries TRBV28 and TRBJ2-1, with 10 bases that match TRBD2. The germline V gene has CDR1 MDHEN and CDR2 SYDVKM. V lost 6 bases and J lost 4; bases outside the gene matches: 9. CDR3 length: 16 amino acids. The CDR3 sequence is CASSYLLLAGYNEQFF. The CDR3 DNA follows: TGTGCCAGCAGCTACCTGCTACTAGCGGGATACAATGAGCAGTTCTTC.

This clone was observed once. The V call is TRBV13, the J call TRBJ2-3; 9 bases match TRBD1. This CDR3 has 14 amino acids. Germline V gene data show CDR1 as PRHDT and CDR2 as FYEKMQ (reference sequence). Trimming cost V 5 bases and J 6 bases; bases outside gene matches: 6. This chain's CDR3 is CASSQDRGSDTQYF. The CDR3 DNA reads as TGTGCCAGCAGCCAGGACAGGGGATCGGATACGCAGTATTTT.

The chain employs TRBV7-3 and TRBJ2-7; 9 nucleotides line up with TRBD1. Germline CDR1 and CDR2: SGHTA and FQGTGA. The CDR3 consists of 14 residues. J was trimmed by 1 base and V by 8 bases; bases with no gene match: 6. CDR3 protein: CASGLGTGSYEQYF. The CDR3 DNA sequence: TGTGCCAGCGGACTCGGGACAGGGTCCTACGAGCAGTACTTC.

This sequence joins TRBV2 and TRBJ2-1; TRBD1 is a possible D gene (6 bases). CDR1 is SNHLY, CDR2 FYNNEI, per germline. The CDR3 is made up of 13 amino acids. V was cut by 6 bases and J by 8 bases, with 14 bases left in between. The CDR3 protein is CASRDTGPHEQFF. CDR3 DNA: TGTGCCAGCAGGGATACAGGGCCCCATGAGCAGTTCTTC. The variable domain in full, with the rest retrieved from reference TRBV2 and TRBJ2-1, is EPEVTQTPSHQVTQMGQEVILRCVPISNHLYFYWYRQILGQKVEFLVSFYNNEISEKSEIFDDQFSVERPDGSNFTLKIRSTKLEDSAMYFCASRDTGPHEQFFGPGTRLTVL.

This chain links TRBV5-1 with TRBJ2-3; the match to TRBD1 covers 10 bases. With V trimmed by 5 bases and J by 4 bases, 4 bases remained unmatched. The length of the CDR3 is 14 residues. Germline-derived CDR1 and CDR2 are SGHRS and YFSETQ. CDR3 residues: CASRTGGASDTQYF. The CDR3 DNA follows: TGCGCCAGCAGGACAGGGGGCGCCTCAGATACGCAGTATTTT.

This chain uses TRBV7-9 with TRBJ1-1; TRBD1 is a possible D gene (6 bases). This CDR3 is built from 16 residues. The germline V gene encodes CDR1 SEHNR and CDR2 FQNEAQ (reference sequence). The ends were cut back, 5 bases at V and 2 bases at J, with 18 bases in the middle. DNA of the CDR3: TGTGCCAGCAGCCCTACCGGGACAATGGTCAACACTGAAGCTTTCTTT. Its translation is CASSPTGTMVNTEAFF.

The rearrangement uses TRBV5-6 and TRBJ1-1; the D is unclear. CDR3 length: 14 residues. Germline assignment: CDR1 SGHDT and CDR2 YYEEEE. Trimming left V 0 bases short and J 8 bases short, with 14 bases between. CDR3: CASSLGSGYGEAFF. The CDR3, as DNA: TGTGCCAGCAGCTTGGGGTCCGGGTACGGCGAAGCTTTCTTT.

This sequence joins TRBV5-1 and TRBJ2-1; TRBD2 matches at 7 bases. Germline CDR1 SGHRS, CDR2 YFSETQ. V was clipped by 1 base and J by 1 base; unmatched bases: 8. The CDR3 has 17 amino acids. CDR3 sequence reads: CASSLRLADISYNEQFF. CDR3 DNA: TGCGCCAGCAGCTTGCGACTAGCCGACATATCCTACAATGAGCAGTTCTTC.

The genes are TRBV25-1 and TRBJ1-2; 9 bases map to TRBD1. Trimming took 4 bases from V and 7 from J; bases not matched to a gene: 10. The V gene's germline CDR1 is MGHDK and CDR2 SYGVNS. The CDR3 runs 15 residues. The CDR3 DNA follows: TGTGCCAGCAGTGCCCCCCCGGGACAGGGTTCTGGCTACACCTTC. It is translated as CASSAPPGQGSGYTF.

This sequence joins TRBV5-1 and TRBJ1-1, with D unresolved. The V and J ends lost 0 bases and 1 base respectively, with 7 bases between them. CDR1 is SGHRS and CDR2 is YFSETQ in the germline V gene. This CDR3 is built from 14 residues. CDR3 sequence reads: CASSLGGQNTEAFF. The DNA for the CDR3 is TGCGCCAGCAGCTTGGGAGGGCAGAACACTGAAGCTTTCTTT. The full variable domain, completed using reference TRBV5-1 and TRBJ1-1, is KAGVTQTPRYLIKTRGQQVTLSCSPISGHRSVSWYQQTPGQGLQFLFEYFSETQRNKGNFPGRFSGRQFSNSRSEMNVSTLELGDSALYLCASSLGGQNTEAFFGQGTRLTVV.

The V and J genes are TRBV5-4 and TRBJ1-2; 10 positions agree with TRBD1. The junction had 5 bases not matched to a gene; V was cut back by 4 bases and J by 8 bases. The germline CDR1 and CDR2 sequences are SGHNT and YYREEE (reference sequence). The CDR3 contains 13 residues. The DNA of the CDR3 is TGTGCCAGCAGCCTAGGACAGGGGGTCGGCTACACCTTC. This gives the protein CASSLGQGVGYTF.

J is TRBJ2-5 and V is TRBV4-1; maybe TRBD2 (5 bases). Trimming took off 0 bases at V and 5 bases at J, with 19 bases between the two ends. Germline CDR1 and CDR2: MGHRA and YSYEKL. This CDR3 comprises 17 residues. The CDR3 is CASSQDRMSGVGETQYF. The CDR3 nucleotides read TGCGCCAGCAGCCAAGATCGAATGAGCGGAGTGGGGGAGACCCAGTACTTC.

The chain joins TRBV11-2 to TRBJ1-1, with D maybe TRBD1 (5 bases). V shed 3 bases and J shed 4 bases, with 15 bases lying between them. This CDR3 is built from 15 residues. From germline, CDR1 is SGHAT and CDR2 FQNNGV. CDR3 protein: CASSFGVRGGTEAFF. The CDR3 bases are TGTGCCAGCAGCTTCGGGGTTCGGGGGGGCACTGAAGCTTTCTTT.

The CDR3 reads CASSLLGTVSYEQYF. For the CDR3, the DNA is TGTGCCAGCAGCCTATTAGGGACAGTTTCCTACGAGCAGTACTTC. V and J are TRBV27 and TRBJ2-7; the match to TRBD1 covers 7 bases. This CDR3 has 15 residues. V lost 6 bases to trimming and J lost 1 base; unmatched junction nucleotides: 9. CDR1 is MNHEY, CDR2 SMNVEV, per germline (reference sequence).

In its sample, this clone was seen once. For the CDR3, the DNA is TGTGCCAGCAGCGTGGGCTCGAAAACTGAAGCTTTCTTT. This codes for CASSVGSKTEAFF. This chain links TRBV9 with TRBJ1-1; unclear D gene. V was clipped by 2 bases and J by 5 bases, with 10 bases between them. This CDR3 contains 13 residues. Germline-derived CDR1 and CDR2 are SGDLS and YYNGEE.